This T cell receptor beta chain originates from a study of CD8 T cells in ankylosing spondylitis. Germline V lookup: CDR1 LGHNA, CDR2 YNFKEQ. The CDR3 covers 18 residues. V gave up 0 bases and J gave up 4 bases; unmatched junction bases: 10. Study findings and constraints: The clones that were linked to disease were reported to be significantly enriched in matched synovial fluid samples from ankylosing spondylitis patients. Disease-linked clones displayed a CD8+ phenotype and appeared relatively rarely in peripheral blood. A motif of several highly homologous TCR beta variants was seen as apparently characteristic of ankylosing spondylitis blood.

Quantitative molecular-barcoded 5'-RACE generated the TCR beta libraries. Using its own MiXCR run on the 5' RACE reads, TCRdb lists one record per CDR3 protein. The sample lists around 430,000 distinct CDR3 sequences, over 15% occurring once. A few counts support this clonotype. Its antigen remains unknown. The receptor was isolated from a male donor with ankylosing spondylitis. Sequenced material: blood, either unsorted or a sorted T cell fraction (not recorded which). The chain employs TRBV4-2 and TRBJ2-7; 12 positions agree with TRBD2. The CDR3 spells CASSQDGLAGGPFYEQYF. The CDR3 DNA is TGTGCCAGCAGCCAAGACGGGCTAGCGGGAGGGCCTTTTTACGAGCAGTACTTC.